Below are 9 T cell receptor beta chains sequenced from a single sample in a study of blood T cell repertoires in COVID-19. TCRdb's table, derived via immunoSEQ multiplex PCR, lists solely in-frame clones and lacks some. Altogether about 260,000 clones are present, about 90% being singletons, with the ten largest covering roughly 2.4%. The specimen was peripheral blood. The source is a woman aged 50 to 60 who had recovered from COVID-19.

This clone has just one count. This sequence joins TRBV5-1 and TRBJ1-3; D is unresolved. V dropped 4 bases and J dropped 0 bases, with 11 bases sitting between them. The CDR3 runs 15 residues. CDR1 and CDR2 from the germline V gene are SGHRS and YFSETQ. The CDR3 is CASSPRSSSGNTIYF. The CDR3 bases are TGCGCCAGCAGCCCGCGATCAAGCTCTGGAAACACCATATATTTT.

V is TRBV29-1 and J is TRBJ1-2; D might be TRBD1 (6 bases). CDR1 is SQVTM and CDR2 is ANQGSEA in the germline V gene. V lost 7 bases, J lost 3 bases, and 9 bases lay in between. The CDR3 loop spans 11 amino acids. CDR3 sequence reads: CSGGADYGYTF. DNA for the CDR3: TGCAGCGGGGGGGCTGACTATGGCTACACCTTC.

The chain has TRBV10-1 and TRBJ1-2, with unresolved D. The CDR3 extends over 16 amino acids. V was cut by 4 bases and J by 7 bases, with 22 bases left in between. Germline CDR1 is WNHNN and CDR2 is SYGVQD (reference sequence). CDR3 amino acids: CASSAARGGGSTGYTF. The DNA for the CDR3 is TGCGCCAGCAGTGCGGCACGGGGAGGAGGGTCTACTGGCTACACCTTC.

The chain employs TRBV9 and TRBJ2-3; 7 nucleotides line up with TRBD2. This CDR3 is built from 16 residues. The germline V gene has CDR1 SGDLS and CDR2 YYNGEE. V lost 0 bases, J lost 3 bases, and 7 bases stayed unmatched. In DNA, the CDR3 is TGTGCCAGCAGCGTAGCGGTGGGGGGGAAGACAGATACGCAGTATTTT. It is translated as CASSVAVGGKTDTQYF.

This sequence joins TRBV13 and TRBJ2-3; 7 bases agree with TRBD1. The junction had 9 bases not matched to a gene; V was cut back by 4 bases and J by 2 bases. Germline values: CDR1 PRHDT, CDR2 FYEKMQ (reference sequence). The CDR3 runs 16 residues. The CDR3: CASSSVRDRATDTQYF. Here the CDR3 DNA reads TGTGCCAGCAGCTCCGTTCGTGACAGGGCCACAGATACGCAGTATTTT.

V and J are TRBV7-2 and TRBJ2-7, with 11 bases matching TRBD2. Trimming at V came to 3 bases and at J to 1 base, leaving 8 bases not matched to a gene. Germline CDR1 reads SGHTA; CDR2 reads FQGNSA. This CDR3 comprises 17 residues. The CDR3 region has the DNA TGTGCCAGCAGCTTCCATAAGGGACTAGCGGCTTCCTACGAGCAGTACTTC. Its translation is CASSFHKGLAASYEQYF.

The chain combines TRBV5-4 with TRBJ2-3; TRBD1 matches 9 bases. This CDR3 is built from 16 residues. The germline gives CDR1 SGHNT, CDR2 YYREEE (reference sequence). The junction had 10 bases not matched to a gene; V was cut back by 3 bases and J by 5 bases. The CDR3 DNA reads TGTGCCAGCAGCTCGCCGGACAGGGGAGGTGTAGATACGCAGTATTTT. Translating it yields CASSSPDRGGVDTQYF.

The chain joins TRBV28 to TRBJ1-6; D uncertain. The CDR3 totals 14 residues. The V gene's germline CDR1 is MDHEN and CDR2 SYDVKM. The V and J ends lost 2 bases and 8 bases respectively, with 10 bases between them. The CDR3 loop reads CASSLNGADSPLHF. The CDR3 bases are TGTGCCAGCAGTTTAAACGGAGCCGATTCACCCCTCCACTTT.

The CDR3 sequence: CASSLDSQTYEQFF. The CDR3 DNA is TGTGCCAGCAGTTTGGACAGTCAAACGTATGAGCAGTTCTTC. The chain joins TRBV6-2 or TRBV6-3 to TRBJ2-1; perhaps TRBD1 as D (6 bases). Deletions cut 4 bases from V and 8 bases from J, with 15 bases between. Germline CDR1 MNHEY, CDR2 SVGEGT. This CDR3 comprises 14 residues.